A selection of T cell receptor beta chains follows, all from one sample in a study of T cell responses to AZD1222 COVID-19 vaccine. The repertoire was sequenced with immunoSEQ multiplex PCR; TCRdb's copy has only in-frame clones and lacks some. Among some 79,000 clones listed, 70% to 90% were seen once. This sample comprised peripheral blood, obtained 28 days after the second AZD1222 dose. These receptors were obtained from an adult who received the AZD1222 COVID-19 vaccine. CDR3s include the opening cysteine and the closing phenylalanine or tryptophan. The order of the fields is V gene, J gene, clone size, D gene, CDR3 DNA, CDR3 protein. The D gene is left open where the match is weak. Some rows have no size entry. The others give once, few or many, or a class for an expanded clone.

TRBV28	TRBJ1-1	-	TRBD1	TGTGCCAGCAATCTCGACAGGGGGAACACTGAAGCTTTCTTT	CASNLDRGNTEAFF
TRBV12-3/TRBV12-4	TRBJ2-7	-	-	TGTGCCAGCAGTCAGACTGATACCTACGAGCAGTACTTC	CASSQTDTYEQYF
TRBV24-1	TRBJ2-1	-	TRBD1	TGTGCCACCAGTGAAAGGACAGGGGACAATGAGCAGTTCTTC	CATSERTGDNEQFF
TRBV7-9	TRBJ2-7	few	-	TGTGCCAGCAGCTTAGCGCTTTCAGACCTGAGCGGCGAGCAGTACTTC	CASSLALSDLSGEQYF
TRBV6-1	TRBJ2-1	-	-	TGTGCCAGCAGTGACCGGTCGTCCCTAGGGCAAAACAATGAGCAGTTCTTC	CASSDRSSLGQNNEQFF
TRBV30	TRBJ2-3	-	-	TGTGCCTGGAGTCGAGCAGGCACAGATACGCAGTATTTT	CAWSRAGTDTQYF
TRBV7-9	TRBJ2-7	-	-	TGTGCCAGCAGCGCCAGGCCATGGGACGAGCAGTACTTC	CASSARPWDEQYF
TRBV19	TRBJ2-3	-	TRBD1	TGTGCCAGTAGTATAAGTCCCAGGGGGCTTTTCACAGATACGCAGTATTTT	CASSISPRGLFTDTQYF
TRBV28	TRBJ2-1	-	-	TGTGCCAGCAGTTTACCGCTAGCGCGACCGGGCAATGAGCAGTTCTTC	CASSLPLARPGNEQFF
TRBV7-2	TRBJ1-3	-	-	TGTGCCAGCAGCATTGATTTGAGCTCTGGAAACACCATATATTTT	CASSIDLSSGNTIYF
TRBV29-1	TRBJ2-7	-	-	TGCAGCGTTGAAGATCTTGGCAGTGGAGAGCAGTACTTC	CSVEDLGSGEQYF
TRBV28	TRBJ2-7	-	-	-	CASSFGSGNGGNF
TRBV7-2	TRBJ2-1	-	-	TGTGCCAGCAGCTTGGAAGGACAGAACTACAATGAGCAGTTCTTC	CASSLEGQNYNEQFF
TRBV10-2	TRBJ2-7	-	-	TGCGCCAGCAGTGAATGGACGGTCTCCTACGAGCAGTACTTC	CASSEWTVSYEQYF
TRBV7-2	TRBJ2-7	-	-	TGTGCCAGCAGCTTAGATGCAGGTAACTACGAGCAGTACTTC	CASSLDAGNYEQYF
TRBV7-2	TRBJ1-2	-	-	TGTGCCAGCAGCGAGTACAGCTATGGCTACACCTTC	CASSEYSYGYTF
TRBV29-1	TRBJ2-4	-	-	TGCAGCGTTGATTCGTGGGATTGGGGCAAAAACATTCAGTACTTC	CSVDSWDWGKNIQYF
TRBV19	TRBJ1-3	-	-	TGTGCCACGGGGACATTGGAGTCTGGGAGTCTGGTAAACACCATATATTTT	CATGTLESGSLVNTIYF
TRBV28	TRBJ1-1	-	-	TGTGCCAGCAGCCAAACAGGGTTGGTGAACACTGAAGCTTTCTTT	CASSQTGLVNTEAFF
TRBV15	TRBJ2-1	once	TRBD2	TGTGCCACCAGCAGAGAGGGGGGGGAAATCTACAATGAGCAGTTCTTC	CATSREGGEIYNEQFF
TRBV6-5	TRBJ2-1	-	-	TGTGCCAGCAGCTTTACAGGGAACCCATACAATGAGCAGTTCTTC	CASSFTGNPYNEQFF
TRBV18	TRBJ2-3	-	-	TGTGCCAGCTCACCAACCAGGGGGGGGACAGATACGCAGTATTTT	CASSPTRGGTDTQYF
TRBV5-4	TRBJ1-2	-	-	TGTGCCAGCAGCTTGTTTGACTTACCGGGGTATGGCTACACCTTC	CASSLFDLPGYGYTF
TRBV10-3	TRBJ2-7	-	-	TGTGCCATCAGCATACAGGAGACCTACGAGCAGTACTTC	CAISIQETYEQYF
TRBV3-1/TRBV3-2	TRBJ2-5	-	-	TGTGCCAGCAGCCAACCGGGACTTCAAGAGACCCAGTACTTC	CASSQPGLQETQYF
TRBV30	TRBJ2-1	-	-	TGTGCCTCGGCCAGACAGGATGGAAATGAGCAGTTCTTC	CASARQDGNEQFF
TRBV6-2/TRBV6-3	TRBJ1-3	-	-	TGTGCCAGCAGTTACGCCGGAACCCCGGGAGGAAACACCATATATTTT	CASSYAGTPGGNTIYF
TRBV5-6	TRBJ2-5	-	-	TGTGCCAGCAGCTTACGCCCCGAGGGGACCCAGTACTTC	CASSLRPEGTQYF
TRBV6-1	TRBJ1-2	-	TRBD1	TGTGCCAGCAGTGAATCTTGGACAGGGAACTATGGCTACACCTTC	CASSESWTGNYGYTF
TRBV3-1/TRBV3-2	TRBJ2-3	-	TRBD1	TGTGCCAGCAGCCAATTCGTGGGACAGGGGAAAACAGATACGCAGTATTTT	CASSQFVGQGKTDTQYF
TRBV28	TRBJ1-4	-	-	TGTGCCAGCAGCCGGACGGATTTTAATGAAAAACTGTTTTTT	CASSRTDFNEKLFF
TRBV5-4	TRBJ2-3	-	-	TGTGCCAGCAGCCCCAGGGTGGATACGCAGTATTTT	CASSPRVDTQYF
TRBV7-2	TRBJ2-7	-	TRBD1	TGTGCCAGCAGCCAACGAGGACAGGGCCCTCTCGAGCAGTACTTC	CASSQRGQGPLEQYF
TRBV18	TRBJ1-1	-	-	TGTGCCAGCTCACAAGGGGTACAGGGCAACACTGAAGCTTTCTTT	CASSQGVQGNTEAFF
TRBV2	TRBJ1-5	-	-	TGTGCCAGCAGTGTGAGTGGGATTAGCAATCAGCCCCAGCATTTT	CASSVSGISNQPQHF
TRBV27	TRBJ2-5	-	-	TGTGCCAGCAGTTTTTCGCAGCGAGGACAAGAGACCCAGTACTTC	CASSFSQRGQETQYF
TRBV9	TRBJ2-7	-	-	TGTGCCAGCAGCGTAGGGCCAGGGTCCCCCTACGAGCAGTACTTC	CASSVGPGSPYEQYF
TRBV27	TRBJ2-7	-	-	TGTGCCAGCAGTTTATGGAACAGGGGAGGCGACGAGCAGTACTTC	CASSLWNRGGDEQYF
TRBV24-1	TRBJ1-1	-	TRBD1	TGTGCCACCAGTGCCCGGGACAGGTGGACGCGTATTGAAGCTTTCTTT	CATSARDRWTRIEAFF
TRBV9	TRBJ2-7	-	TRBD1	TGTGCCAGCAGCGTGGGGACAGGGTTTTACGAGCAGTACTTC	CASSVGTGFYEQYF
TRBV7-2	TRBJ2-3	-	TRBD2	TGTGCCAGCAGCTTAGGGGTGGGTAGCGGGGGCACAGATACGCAGTATTTT	CASSLGVGSGGTDTQYF
TRBV21-1	TRBJ1-5	-	-	TGTGCCAGCAGCCGCGACATATCACCTCAGCCCCAGCATTTT	CASSRDISPQPQHF
TRBV2	TRBJ1-3	-	-	TGTGCCAGCAGTGGGTTGAGGGTCTCTGGAAACACCATATATTTT	CASSGLRVSGNTIYF
TRBV5-6	TRBJ1-2	-	-	TGTGCCAGCAGCCATATAAAGGGGAACTATGGCTACACCTTC	CASSHIKGNYGYTF
TRBV19	TRBJ2-7	-	TRBD2	TGTGCCACCGGACTAGAGTATGAGCAGTACTTC	CATGLEYEQYF
TRBV5-1	TRBJ1-1	medium-sized	TRBD1	TGCGCCAGCAGCCTAACAGGGGCCAGAGGTTACACTGAAGCTTTCTTT	CASSLTGARGYTEAFF
TRBV4-3	TRBJ2-3	-	-	TGCGCCAGCAGCGTCGATAGGGTCAGCACAGATACGCAGTATTTT	CASSVDRVSTDTQYF
TRBV11-2	TRBJ1-2	-	TRBD1	TGTGCCAGCAGGCTTTCACAGGGGGGCAACTATGGCTACACCTTC	CASRLSQGGNYGYTF
TRBV24-1	TRBJ1-1	-	-	TGTGCCACCAGTGATCGGGGCGAAGCTTTCTTT	CATSDRGEAFF
TRBV7-9	TRBJ1-2	few	-	TGTGCCAGCAGCCCCCCGGGAGGGGGAAGCTATGGCTACACCTTC	CASSPPGGGSYGYTF
TRBV7-2	TRBJ2-2	-	TRBD2	TGTGCCAGCAGCCCCCGGGAGGGATGGAACACCGGGGAGCTGTTTTTT	CASSPREGWNTGELFF
TRBV5-3	TRBJ1-2	-	TRBD1	TGTGCCACAAACGGACAGGATTATGGCTACACCTTC	CATNGQDYGYTF
TRBV5-6	TRBJ1-1	-	-	TGTGCCAGCAGCTTGGATTTTGGACAGCGAAACACTGAAGCTTTCTTT	CASSLDFGQRNTEAFF
TRBV7-9	TRBJ1-6	-	-	TGTGCCAGCAGCCCGGAACCAGATTCACCCCTCCACTTT	CASSPEPDSPLHF
TRBV2	TRBJ1-1	once	-	TGTGCCAGCTTGAGGGGAAACACTGAAGCTTTCTTT	CASLRGNTEAFF